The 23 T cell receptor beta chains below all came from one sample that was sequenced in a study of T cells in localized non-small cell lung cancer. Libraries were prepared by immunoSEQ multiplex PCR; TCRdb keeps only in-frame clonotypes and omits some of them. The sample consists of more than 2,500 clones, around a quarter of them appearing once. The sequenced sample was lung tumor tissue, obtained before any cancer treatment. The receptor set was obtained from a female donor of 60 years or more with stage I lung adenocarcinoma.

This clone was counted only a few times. CDR3 amino acids: CASSYRIVLQETQYF. As DNA, the CDR3 is TGTGCCAGCAGCTATCGAATAGTATTGCAAGAGACCCAGTACTTC. The gene calls are TRBV11-3 and TRBJ2-5; D is ambiguous. V dropped 4 bases and J dropped 2 bases, with 14 bases sitting between them. The CDR3 consists of 15 residues. Germline CDR1 and CDR2: SGHNT and YENEEA.

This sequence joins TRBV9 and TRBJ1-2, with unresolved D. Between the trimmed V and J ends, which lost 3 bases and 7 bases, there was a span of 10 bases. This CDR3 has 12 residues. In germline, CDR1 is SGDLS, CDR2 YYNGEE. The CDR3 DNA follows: TGTGCCAGCAGCGCAGATAGAGGTGGCTACACCTTC. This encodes CASSADRGGYTF.

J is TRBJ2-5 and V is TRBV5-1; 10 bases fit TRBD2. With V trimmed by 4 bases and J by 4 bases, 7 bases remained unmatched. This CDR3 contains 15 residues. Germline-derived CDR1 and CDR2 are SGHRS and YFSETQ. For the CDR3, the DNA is TGCGCCAGCAGCATGGGACTAGCGATTGGAGAGACCCAGTACTTC. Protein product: CASSMGLAIGETQYF.

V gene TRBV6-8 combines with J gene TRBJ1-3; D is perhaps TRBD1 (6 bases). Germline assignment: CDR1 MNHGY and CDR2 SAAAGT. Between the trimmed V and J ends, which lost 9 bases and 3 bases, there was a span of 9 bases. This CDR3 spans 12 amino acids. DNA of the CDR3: TGTGCCAGTAAGGGGGATGGAAACACCATATATTTT. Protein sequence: CASKGDGNTIYF.

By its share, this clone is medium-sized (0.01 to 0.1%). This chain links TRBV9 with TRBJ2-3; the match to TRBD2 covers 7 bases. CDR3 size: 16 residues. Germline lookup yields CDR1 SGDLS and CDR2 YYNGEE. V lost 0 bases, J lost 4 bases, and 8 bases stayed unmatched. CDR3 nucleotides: TGTGCCAGCAGCGTAGAGGGGCGGGGGTTTGCAGATACGCAGTATTTT. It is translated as CASSVEGRGFADTQYF.

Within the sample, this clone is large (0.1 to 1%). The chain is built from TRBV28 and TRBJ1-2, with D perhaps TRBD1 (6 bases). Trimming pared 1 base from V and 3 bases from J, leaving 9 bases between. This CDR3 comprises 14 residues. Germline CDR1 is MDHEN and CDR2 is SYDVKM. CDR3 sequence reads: CASSLSQGYYGYTF. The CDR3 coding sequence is TGTGCCAGCAGTTTATCACAGGGCTACTATGGCTACACCTTC.

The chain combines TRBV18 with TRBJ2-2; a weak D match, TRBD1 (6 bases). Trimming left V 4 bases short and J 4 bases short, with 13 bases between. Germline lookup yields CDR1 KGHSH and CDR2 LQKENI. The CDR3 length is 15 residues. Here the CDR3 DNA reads TGTGCCAGCTCACGACAAGGGACAACCACCGGGGAGCTGTTTTTT. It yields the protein CASSRQGTTTGELFF.

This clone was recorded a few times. Here the CDR3 reads CATIKDTAYNEQFF. The CDR3 DNA is TGTGCCACCATCAAGGACACGGCCTACAATGAGCAGTTCTTC. The rearrangement links TRBV15 to TRBJ2-1, with D maybe TRBD1 (5 bases). Germline V gene sequence: CDR1 LNHNV, CDR2 YYDKDF (reference sequence). The CDR3 covers 14 residues. Deletions cut 7 bases from V and 2 bases from J, with 12 bases between.

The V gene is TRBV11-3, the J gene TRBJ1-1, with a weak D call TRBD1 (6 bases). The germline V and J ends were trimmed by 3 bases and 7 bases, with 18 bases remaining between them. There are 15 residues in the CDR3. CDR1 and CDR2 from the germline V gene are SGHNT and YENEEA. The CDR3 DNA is TGTGCCAGCAGCTTGAGGGACACCTTAACCGGTGAAGCTTTCTTT. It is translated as CASSLRDTLTGEAFF.

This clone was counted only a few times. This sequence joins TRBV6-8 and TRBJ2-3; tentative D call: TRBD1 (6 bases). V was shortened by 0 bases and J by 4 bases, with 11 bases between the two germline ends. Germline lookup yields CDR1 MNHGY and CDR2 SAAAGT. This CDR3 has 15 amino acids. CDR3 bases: TGTGCCAGCAGTTACTCGTACGGACAGCCAGATACGCAGTATTTT. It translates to CASSYSYGQPDTQYF.

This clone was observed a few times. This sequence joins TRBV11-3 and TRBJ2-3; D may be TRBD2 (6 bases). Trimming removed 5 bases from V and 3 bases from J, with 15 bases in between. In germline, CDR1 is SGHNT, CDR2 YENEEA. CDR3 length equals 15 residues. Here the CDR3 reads CASSQGPGETDTQYF. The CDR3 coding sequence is TGTGCCAGCAGCCAAGGTCCGGGGGAGACAGATACGCAGTATTTT.

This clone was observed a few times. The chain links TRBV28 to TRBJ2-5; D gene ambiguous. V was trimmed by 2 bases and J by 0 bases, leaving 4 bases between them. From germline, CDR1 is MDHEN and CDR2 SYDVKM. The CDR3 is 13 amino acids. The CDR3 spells CASSLEYQETQYF. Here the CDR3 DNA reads TGTGCCAGCAGTTTAGAGTACCAAGAGACCCAGTACTTC.

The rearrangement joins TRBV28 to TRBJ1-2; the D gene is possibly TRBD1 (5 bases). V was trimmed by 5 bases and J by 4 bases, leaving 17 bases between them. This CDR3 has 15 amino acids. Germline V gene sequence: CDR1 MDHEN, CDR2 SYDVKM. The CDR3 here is CASSPTGHGAYGYTF. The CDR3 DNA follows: TGTGCCAGCAGTCCCACGGGGCACGGGGCCTATGGCTACACCTTC.

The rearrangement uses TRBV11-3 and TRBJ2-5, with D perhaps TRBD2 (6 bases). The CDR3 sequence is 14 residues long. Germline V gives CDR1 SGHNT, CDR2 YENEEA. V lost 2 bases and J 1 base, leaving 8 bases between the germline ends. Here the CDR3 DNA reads TGTGCCAGCAGCTTAATGGGGGGCCAAGAGACCCAGTACTTC. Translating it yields CASSLMGGQETQYF.

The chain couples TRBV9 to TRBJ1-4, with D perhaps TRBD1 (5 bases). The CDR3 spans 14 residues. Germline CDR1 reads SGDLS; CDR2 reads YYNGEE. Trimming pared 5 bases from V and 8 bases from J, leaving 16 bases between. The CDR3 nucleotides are TGTGCCAGCAGTGTGCAGGGTCGAGGGGAAAAACTGTTTTTT. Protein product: CASSVQGRGEKLFF.

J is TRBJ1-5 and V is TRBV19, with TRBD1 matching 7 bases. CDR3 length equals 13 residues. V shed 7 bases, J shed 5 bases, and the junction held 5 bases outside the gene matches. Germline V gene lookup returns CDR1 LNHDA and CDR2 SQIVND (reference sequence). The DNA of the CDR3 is TGTGCCAGTAAACAGGGGACCCATCAGCCCCAGCATTTT. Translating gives CASKQGTHQPQHF.

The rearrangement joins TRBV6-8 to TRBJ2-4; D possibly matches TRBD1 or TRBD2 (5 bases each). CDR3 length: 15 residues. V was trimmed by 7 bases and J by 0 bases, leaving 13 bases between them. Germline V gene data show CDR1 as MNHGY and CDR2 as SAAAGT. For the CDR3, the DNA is TGTGCCAGCACCGGGGCGTTCCTAGCCAAAAACATTCAGTACTTC. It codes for CASTGAFLAKNIQYF.

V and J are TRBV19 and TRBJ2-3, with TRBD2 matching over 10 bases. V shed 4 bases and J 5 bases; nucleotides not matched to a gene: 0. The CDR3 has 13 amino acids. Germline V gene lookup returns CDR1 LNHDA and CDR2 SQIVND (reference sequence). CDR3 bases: TGTGCCAGTAGTAAGCGGGAGGGAGATACGCAGTATTTT. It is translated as CASSKREGDTQYF.

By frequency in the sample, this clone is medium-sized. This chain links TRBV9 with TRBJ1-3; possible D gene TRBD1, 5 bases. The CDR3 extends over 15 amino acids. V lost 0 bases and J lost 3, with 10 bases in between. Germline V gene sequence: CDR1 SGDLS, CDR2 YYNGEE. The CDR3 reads CASSVDGAGGNTIYF. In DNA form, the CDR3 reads TGTGCCAGCAGCGTAGACGGGGCGGGTGGAAACACCATATATTTT.

CDR3 in DNA: TGTGCCAGTAGTATAGGGGGACTGTCCTACGAGCAGTACTTC. Translating it yields CASSIGGLSYEQYF. This sequence joins TRBV19 and TRBJ2-7, with a tentative D call TRBD2 (6 bases). The CDR3 totals 14 residues. Germline values: CDR1 LNHDA, CDR2 SQIVND (reference sequence). The ends were cut back, 1 base at V and 1 base at J, with 8 bases in the middle. The whole variable domain, remainder taken from reference TRBV19 and TRBJ2-7, is DGGITQSPKYLFRKEGQNVTLSCEQNLNHDAMYWYRQDPGQGLRLIYYSQIVNDFQKGDIAEGYSVSREKKESFPLTVTSAQKNPTAFYLCASSIGGLSYEQYFGPGTRLTVT.

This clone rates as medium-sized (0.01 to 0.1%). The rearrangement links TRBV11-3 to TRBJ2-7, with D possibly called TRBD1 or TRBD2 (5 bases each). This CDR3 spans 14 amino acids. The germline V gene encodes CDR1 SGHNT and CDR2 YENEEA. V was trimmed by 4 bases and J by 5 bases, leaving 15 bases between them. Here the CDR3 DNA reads TGTGCCAGCAGCTCAGGGAGACCGGCCGACGAGCAGTACTTC. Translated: CASSSGRPADEQYF. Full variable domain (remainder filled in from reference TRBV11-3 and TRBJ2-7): EAGVVQSPRYKIIEKKQPVAFWCNPISGHNTLYWYLQNLGQGPELLIRYENEEAVDDSQLPKDRFSAERLKGVDSTLKIQPAELGDSAVYLCASSSGRPADEQYFGPGTRLTVT.

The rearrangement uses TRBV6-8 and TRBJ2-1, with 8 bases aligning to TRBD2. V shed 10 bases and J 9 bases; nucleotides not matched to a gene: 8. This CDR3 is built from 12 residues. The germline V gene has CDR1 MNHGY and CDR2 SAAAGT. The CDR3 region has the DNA TGTGCCACGGAAGGTAGCGGGGTTGAGCAGTTCTTC. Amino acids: CATEGSGVEQFF.

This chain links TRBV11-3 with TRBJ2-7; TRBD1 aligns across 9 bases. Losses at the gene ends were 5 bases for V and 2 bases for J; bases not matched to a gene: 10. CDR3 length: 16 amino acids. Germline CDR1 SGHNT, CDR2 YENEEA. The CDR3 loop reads CASSPVRGQGTYEQYF. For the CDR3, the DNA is TGTGCCAGCAGCCCCGTTCGCGGACAGGGGACCTACGAGCAGTACTTC.